The clone carrying this T cell receptor (beta chain) was counted ten times or more. Its antigen is still unknown. J was trimmed by 8 bases and V by 5 bases; bases with no gene match: 5. The CDR3 extends over 15 amino acids. The sample originates from a study of CD8 T cells in ankylosing spondylitis. Scientists made TCR beta libraries using quantitative 5'-RACE with molecular barcodes. One entry per CDR3 protein results from TCRdb running MiXCR on the 5' RACE reads. This table holds roughly 470,000 distinct CDR3 sequences, around 26% found once. The study's findings and limits: Ankylosing spondylitis blood appeared to be characterized by a TCR beta motif of about eight highly homologous variants. Researchers reportedly found disease-linked clones significantly enriched in matched ankylosing spondylitis synovial fluid. Previous work reported some of these motif variants in the synovial fluid and blood of reactive arthritis.

This clonotype was sampled from a male donor with ankylosing spondylitis. Specimen: blood, either unsorted or a sorted T cell fraction (not recorded which). This chain uses TRBV12-3 or TRBV12-4 with TRBJ1-6; 11 bases are a match to TRBD1. The chain's CDR3 is CASSRGDRGDSPLHF. CDR3 nucleotides: TGTGCCAGCAGTAGGGGGGACAGGGGGGATTCACCCCTCCACTTT.